The clone carrying this T cell receptor beta chain showed up just a few times. Per the authors' pipeline: The authors estimated nucleated cell counts from reference gene primer amplification. Assay: immunoSEQ multiplex PCR; the TCRdb copy retains only in-frame clones and omits some. Clonal size and the V and J genes are those of that table, whereas D and trimming came from the DNA. Here the sample spans under 250,000 clones, around 80% being singletons. The sample comes from a study of blood T cell repertoires in COVID-19. Study context: Samples taken during acute and convalescent COVID-19 were collected in the United States, Italy and Spain. The analysed material was cDNA or gDNA that came from T cells, B-cell-depleted T cells, or PBMCs.

J was trimmed by 8 bases and V by 6 bases; bases with no gene match: 12. The germline CDR1 and CDR2 sequences are SGHAT and FQDESV (reference sequence). The CDR3 is 16 amino acids. The rearrangement joins TRBV11-1 to TRBJ1-6; 8 nucleotides line up with TRBD1. The sequenced material came from peripheral blood. The clonotype comes from a man aged 35 to 55 with active or convalescent COVID-19. CDR3 region: CASSLVRDRSDSPLHF. CDR3 in DNA: TGTGCCAGCAGTCTAGTCCGGGACAGGAGTGATTCACCCCTCCACTTT.